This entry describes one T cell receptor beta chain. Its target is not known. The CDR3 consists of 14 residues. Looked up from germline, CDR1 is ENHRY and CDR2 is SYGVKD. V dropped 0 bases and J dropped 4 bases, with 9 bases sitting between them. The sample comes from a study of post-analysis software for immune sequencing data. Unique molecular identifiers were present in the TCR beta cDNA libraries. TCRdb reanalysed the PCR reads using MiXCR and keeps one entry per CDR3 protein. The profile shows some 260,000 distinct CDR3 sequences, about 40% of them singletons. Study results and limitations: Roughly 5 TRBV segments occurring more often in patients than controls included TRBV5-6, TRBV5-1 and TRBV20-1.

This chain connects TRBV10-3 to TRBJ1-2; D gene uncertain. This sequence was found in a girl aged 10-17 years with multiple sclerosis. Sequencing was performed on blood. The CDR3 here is CAISESPESYGYTF. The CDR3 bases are TGTGCCATCAGTGAGTCGCCAGAGAGCTATGGCTACACCTTC.